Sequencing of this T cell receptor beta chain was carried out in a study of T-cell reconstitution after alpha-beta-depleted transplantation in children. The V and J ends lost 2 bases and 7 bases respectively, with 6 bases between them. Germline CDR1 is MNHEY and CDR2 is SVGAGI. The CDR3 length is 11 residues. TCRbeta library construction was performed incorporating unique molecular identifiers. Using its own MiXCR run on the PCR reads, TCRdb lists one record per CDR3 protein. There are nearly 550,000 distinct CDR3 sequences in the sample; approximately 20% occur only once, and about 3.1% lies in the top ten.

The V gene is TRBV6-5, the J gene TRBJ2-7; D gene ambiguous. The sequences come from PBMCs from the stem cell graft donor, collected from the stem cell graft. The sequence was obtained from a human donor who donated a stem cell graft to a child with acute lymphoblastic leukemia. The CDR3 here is CASSYRREQYF. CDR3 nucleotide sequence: TGTGCCAGCAGTTACCGAAGGGAGCAGTACTTC.